This entry lists 27 T cell receptor beta chains sequenced from one sample in a study of shared clonotypes between healthy human individuals. Profiling relied on immunoSEQ multiplex PCR, and the TCRdb table lists in-frame clones only, not all of them. This table has about 2.1 million clones, just over 90% appearing once. CD45RO-negative CD8 cells positively selected for CCR7 made up the naive population, which excluded terminally differentiated effector memory CD45RA+ cells. Sequenced: naive CD8+ T cells from PBMCs. The source is a man between 18 and 29 years old in good health. Some clones in this sample may be carry-over from other donors' samples.

This sequence joins TRBV30 and TRBJ2-2; D might be TRBD2 (6 bases). The germline V gene has CDR1 GTSNPN and CDR2 SVGIG (reference sequence). The V gene lost 0 bases and the J gene lost 2 bases, with 10 bases spanning the gap. This CDR3 contains 15 residues. DNA of the CDR3: TGTGCCTGGAGTGTGCCGGGAGCTAACACCGGGGAGCTGTTTTTT. Protein sequence: CAWSVPGANTGELFF.

The J gene is TRBJ1-1, the V gene TRBV11-3; a weak D match, TRBD1 (6 bases). CDR3 length: 14 amino acids. V gave up 1 base and J gave up 9 bases, with 15 bases separating them. Germline V gene data show CDR1 as SGHNT and CDR2 as YENEEA. The CDR3, as DNA: TGTGCCAGCAGCTTAGTTGGGACAACACACCAAGCTTTCTTT. Translating gives CASSLVGTTHQAFF.

The J gene is TRBJ2-2, the V gene TRBV7-3; no firm D call. This CDR3 spans 17 amino acids. Trimming cost V 3 bases and J 0 bases, with 14 bases left between them. Germline V lookup: CDR1 SGHTA, CDR2 FQGTGA. The CDR3 reads CASSLGPLEPNTGELFF. The CDR3 region has the DNA TGTGCCAGCAGCTTGGGCCCGTTGGAGCCGAACACCGGGGAGCTGTTTTTT.

The J gene is TRBJ1-5, the V gene TRBV7-9; 10 bases map to TRBD1. V shed 5 bases, J shed 6 bases, and the junction held 7 bases outside the gene matches. This CDR3 contains 15 residues. Germline values: CDR1 SEHNR, CDR2 FQNEAQ (reference sequence). In DNA, the CDR3 is TGTGCCAGCAGCCCCTCGGACAGGGGGTTTCAGCCCCAGCATTTT. Protein product: CASSPSDRGFQPQHF.

This chain connects TRBV7-3 to TRBJ2-3; D is perhaps TRBD1 or TRBD2 (5 bases each). The ends were cut back, 0 bases at V and 2 bases at J, with 12 bases in the middle. The CDR3 is made up of 16 amino acids. Germline V gives CDR1 SGHTA, CDR2 FQGTGA. The CDR3 spells CASSLTGRGHTDTQYF. For the CDR3, the DNA is TGTGCCAGCAGCTTAACGGGACGGGGTCACACAGATACGCAGTATTTT.

The rearrangement links TRBV27 to TRBJ2-7; D perhaps matches TRBD1 (6 bases). The V and J ends lost 6 bases and 3 bases respectively, with 15 bases between them. The germline gives CDR1 MNHEY, CDR2 SMNVEV (reference sequence). The CDR3 is 14 amino acids. The CDR3 bases are TGTGCCAGCAGCTACCAGGGACAAGGCTACGAGCAGTACTTC. Amino acids: CASSYQGQGYEQYF.

The chain has TRBV7-8 and TRBJ2-1; tentatively, D is TRBD2 (5 bases). Germline V CDR1 and CDR2: SGHVS, FQNEAQ. V lost 5 bases to trimming and J lost 8 bases, with 13 bases between them. The CDR3 has 13 amino acids. CDR3: CASSPGSWDEQFF. CDR3 sequence (DNA): TGTGCCAGCAGCCCGGGGTCATGGGATGAGCAGTTCTTC.

This chain links TRBV27 with TRBJ2-7; TRBD2 matches at 7 bases. This CDR3 is 14 amino acids long. Germline CDR1 reads MNHEY; CDR2 reads SMNVEV (reference sequence). Losses at the gene ends were 5 bases for V and 7 bases for J; bases not matched to a gene: 11. In DNA, the CDR3 is TGTGCCAGCAGTCCCCACTGGCGGGAGCGTGAGCAGTACTTC. Its protein product is CASSPHWREREQYF.

The CDR3 DNA sequence: TGTGCCAGCAGTCCCCCCAACTCTGGGGCCAACGTCCTGACTTTC. This codes for CASSPPNSGANVLTF. The chain uses TRBV27 and TRBJ2-6; D ambiguous. This CDR3 has 15 residues. V shed 5 bases and J shed 0 bases, with 8 bases lying between them. The germline V gene has CDR1 MNHEY and CDR2 SMNVEV (reference sequence).

The V gene is TRBV9, the J gene TRBJ2-5, with TRBD1 identical over 8 bases. The CDR3 covers 13 residues. CDR1 and CDR2 from the germline V gene are SGDLS and YYNGEE. After removal of 4 bases from V and 4 bases from J, the junction contained 3 bases not matched to a gene. Here the CDR3 DNA reads TGTGCCAGCAGCTTAACAGGGGGAGAGACCCAGTACTTC. Its translation is CASSLTGGETQYF.

The V gene is TRBV4-2, the J gene TRBJ2-2; weak D call: TRBD2 (6 bases). Germline V gives CDR1 LGHNA, CDR2 YNFKEQ. The length of the CDR3 is 16 residues. The V and J ends lost 0 bases and 9 bases respectively, with 17 bases between them. CDR3 nucleotides: TGTGCCAGCAGCCAAGACGGGGCGGGAACGTTATGGGAGCTGTTTTTT. It is translated as CASSQDGAGTLWELFF.

The rearrangement links TRBV28 to TRBJ2-3; D unresolved. Germline V gives CDR1 MDHEN, CDR2 SYDVKM. Trimming removed 5 bases from V and 5 bases from J, with 8 bases in between. The CDR3 consists of 12 residues. CDR3 region: CASSGYEDTQYF. CDR3 nucleotide sequence: TGTGCCAGCAGTGGGTACGAAGATACGCAGTATTTT.

Notes on this clone: In the same sample, other DNA sequences code for this CDR3. V usage is TRBV5-1 and J usage is TRBJ2-7, with D maybe TRBD2 (6 bases). V was pared by 4 bases and J by 3 bases, with 8 bases between. The germline V gene has CDR1 SGHRS and CDR2 YFSETQ. The CDR3 runs to 12 residues. The DNA of the CDR3 is TGCGCCAGCAGCCCCGGGGGCTACGAGCAGTACTTC. This translates into CASSPGGYEQYF. Complete variable domain (other parts from reference TRBV5-1 and TRBJ2-7): KAGVTQTPRYLIKTRGQQVTLSCSPISGHRSVSWYQQTPGQGLQFLFEYFSETQRNKGNFPGRFSGRQFSNSRSEMNVSTLELGDSALYLCASSPGGYEQYFGPGTRLTVT.

CDR3 DNA: TGCGCCAGCAGGATTCGTAACAATGAGCAGTTCTTC. Encoded protein: CASRIRNNEQFF. The chain is built from TRBV5-1 and TRBJ2-1, with no clear D. The germline CDR1 and CDR2 sequences are SGHRS and YFSETQ. CDR3 length equals 12 residues. The V end lost 5 bases, the J end lost 5 bases, and 8 bases lay between the germline ends.

The chain links TRBV27 to TRBJ2-7; D tentatively fits TRBD1 or TRBD2 (5 bases each). This CDR3 is built from 14 residues. Trimming took off 2 bases at V and 2 bases at J, with 10 bases between the two ends. Germline assignment: CDR1 MNHEY and CDR2 SMNVEV (reference sequence). Here the CDR3 DNA reads TGTGCCAGCAGTTTAGTAGGGACGGCCTACGAGCAGTACTTC. Its translation: CASSLVGTAYEQYF.

This rearrangement joins TRBV27 to TRBJ2-7; TRBD2 aligns across 7 bases. This CDR3 has 15 amino acids. The V gene's germline CDR1 is MNHEY and CDR2 SMNVEV (reference sequence). The ends lost 3 bases at V and 5 bases at J; junction bases unmatched: 10. The CDR3 nucleotides read TGTGCCAGCAGTTTTGGGATGGGGGGGTACAACGAGCAGTACTTC. This sequence encodes CASSFGMGGYNEQYF.

CDR3 amino acids: CASSVGTGDHEQYF. The CDR3 DNA reads TGTGCCAGCAGCGTCGGGACAGGGGACCACGAGCAGTACTTC. This chain links TRBV5-6 with TRBJ2-7; 10 bases are shared with TRBD1. The CDR3 runs to 14 residues. The germline V gene encodes CDR1 SGHDT and CDR2 YYEEEE. V gave up 4 bases and J gave up 5 bases; unmatched junction bases: 6. The full variable domain, completed using reference TRBV5-6 and TRBJ2-7, is DAGVTQSPTHLIKTRGQQVTLRCSPKSGHDTVSWYQQALGQGPQFIFQYYEEEERQRGNFPDRFSGHQFPNYSSELNVNALLLGDSALYLCASSVGTGDHEQYFGPGTRLTVT.

The chain links TRBV7-9 to TRBJ2-5; D is unclear. V was trimmed by 8 bases and J by 5 bases, leaving 12 bases between them. The CDR3 covers 12 residues. Germline values: CDR1 SEHNR, CDR2 FQNEAQ (reference sequence). CDR3 protein: CASGRAVETQYF. Here the CDR3 DNA reads TGTGCCAGCGGCCGGGCGGTGGAGACCCAGTACTTC.

The gene calls are TRBV5-4 and TRBJ2-7; 9 bases map to TRBD2. CDR3 size: 17 residues. The V segment lost 4 bases and the J segment 2 bases; nucleotides outside the gene matches: 13. Per the germline V gene, CDR1 is SGHNT and CDR2 is YYREEE (reference sequence). The CDR3 region has the DNA TGTGCCAGCAGCCCCCCCCAATTGAGCGGGGGGACCTACGAGCAGTACTTC. This sequence encodes CASSPPQLSGGTYEQYF.

The chain has TRBV27 and TRBJ2-1; D uncertain. The CDR3 loop spans 12 amino acids. CDR1 MNHEY and CDR2 SMNVEV come from the germline V gene (reference sequence). The V gene lost 2 bases and the J gene lost 9 bases, with 8 bases spanning the gap. CDR3 region: CASSLGLSEQFF. The CDR3 DNA sequence: TGTGCCAGCAGTTTAGGTCTCAGTGAGCAGTTCTTC.

The chain links TRBV19 to TRBJ2-3, with a possible D match to TRBD1 (7 bases). The V gene lost 8 bases and the J gene lost 7 bases, with 16 bases spanning the gap. CDR1 is LNHDA and CDR2 is SQIVND in the germline V gene (reference sequence). The CDR3 extends over 13 amino acids. CDR3 bases: TGTGCCAGTTCTGGCAGGGGGGACAATACGCAGTATTTT. It yields the protein CASSGRGDNTQYF.

The rearrangement uses TRBV11-2 and TRBJ2-2, with 7 bases lining up with TRBD1. The junction had 9 bases not matched to a gene; V was cut back by 5 bases and J by 3 bases. In germline, CDR1 is SGHAT, CDR2 FQNNGV. The CDR3 runs 16 residues. In nucleotides, the CDR3 is TGTGCCAGCAGCGGAAGACAGGGAAGGGACACCGGGGAGCTGTTTTTT. Translated, it gives CASSGRQGRDTGELFF.

This chain links TRBV29-1 with TRBJ2-3, with 12 bases lining up with TRBD2. This CDR3 has 14 residues. V was pared by 4 bases and J by 5 bases, with 4 bases of the junction left unmatched. The V gene's germline CDR1 is SQVTM and CDR2 ANQGSEA. This chain's CDR3 is CSVGRTSGKDTQYF. CDR3 in DNA: TGCAGCGTTGGTAGGACTAGCGGGAAAGATACGCAGTATTTT.

This clone was seen only a few times. The rearrangement uses TRBV9 and TRBJ1-3, with 8 positions matching TRBD1. The CDR3 has 15 residues. CDR1 SGDLS and CDR2 YYNGEE come from the germline V gene. With V trimmed by 3 bases and J by 0 bases, 2 bases remained unmatched. CDR3 in DNA: TGTGCCAGCAGCGGGGGGACAGGCTCTGGAAACACCATATATTTT. This encodes CASSGGTGSGNTIYF.

As regards this clone: Other DNA sequences in this specimen translate into the identical CDR3. The chain is built from TRBV9 and TRBJ2-6; D not resolved. Germline-derived CDR1 and CDR2 are SGDLS and YYNGEE. Trimming pared 3 bases from V and 4 bases from J, leaving 2 bases between. CDR3 length: 12 residues. CDR3 region: CASSAGANVLTF. As DNA, the CDR3 is TGTGCCAGCAGCGCCGGGGCCAACGTCCTGACTTTC.

The chain joins TRBV28 to TRBJ2-7; TRBD2 might be the D (6 bases). Germline V CDR1 and CDR2: MDHEN, SYDVKM. V dropped 4 bases and J dropped 2 bases, with 12 bases sitting between them. The CDR3 has 14 amino acids. For the CDR3, the DNA is TGTGCCAGCAGTTCCAGACTAGGGGCCTACGAGCAGTACTTC. It is translated as CASSSRLGAYEQYF. Full variable domain (rest looked up from reference TRBV28 and TRBJ2-7): DVKVTQSSRYLVKRTGEKVFLECVQDMDHENMFWYRQDPGLGLRLIYFSYDVKMKEKGDIPEGYSVSREKKERFSLILESASTNQTSMYLCASSSRLGAYEQYFGPGTRLTVT.

V is TRBV9 and J is TRBJ2-7; 12 bases match TRBD2. Trimming at V came to 0 bases and at J to 5 bases, leaving 6 bases not matched to a gene. CDR1 and CDR2 (germline): SGDLS, YYNGEE. The CDR3 totals 16 residues. CDR3 in amino acids: CASSVGEGLAGHEQYF. The DNA for the CDR3 is TGTGCCAGCAGCGTAGGAGAGGGACTAGCGGGCCACGAGCAGTACTTC.